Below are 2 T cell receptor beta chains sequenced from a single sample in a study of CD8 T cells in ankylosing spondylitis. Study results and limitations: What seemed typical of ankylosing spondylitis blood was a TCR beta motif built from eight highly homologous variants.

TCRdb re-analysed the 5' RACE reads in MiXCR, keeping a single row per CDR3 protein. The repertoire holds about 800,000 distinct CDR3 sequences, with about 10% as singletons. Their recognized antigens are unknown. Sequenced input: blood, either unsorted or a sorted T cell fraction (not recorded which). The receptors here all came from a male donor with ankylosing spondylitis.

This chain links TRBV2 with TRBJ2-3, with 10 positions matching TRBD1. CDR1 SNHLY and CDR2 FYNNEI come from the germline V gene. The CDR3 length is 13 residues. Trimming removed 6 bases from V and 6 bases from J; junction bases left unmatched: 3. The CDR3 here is CASSKGQGDTQYF. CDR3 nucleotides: TGTGCCAGCAGCAAGGGACAGGGGGATACGCAGTATTTT.

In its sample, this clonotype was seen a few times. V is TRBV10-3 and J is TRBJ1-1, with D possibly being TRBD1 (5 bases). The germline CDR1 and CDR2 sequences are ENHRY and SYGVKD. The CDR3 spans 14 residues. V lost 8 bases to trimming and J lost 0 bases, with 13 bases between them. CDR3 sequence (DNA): TGTGCCATCTTGGCGGGGGAAATGAACACTGAAGCTTTCTTT. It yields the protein CAILAGEMNTEAFF.